These 26 T cell receptor beta chains came from one sample sequenced in a study of OX40 agonist ivuxolimab in advanced cancers. Sequencing used immunoSEQ multiplex PCR; TCRdb keeps in-frame clones, though not all of them. This sample has about 36,000 clones, with around 90% found just once. Source: CD4+ or CD8+ T cells sorted from blood, taken in a trial of the OX40 agonist ivuxolimab. The receptors shown here come from an adult with an advanced solid tumor such as melanoma, head and neck, liver or kidney cancer.

This clone was counted a single time. V usage is TRBV18 and J usage is TRBJ2-5; 9 bases line up with TRBD2. This CDR3 is 15 amino acids long. CDR1 is KGHSH and CDR2 is LQKENI in the germline V gene. The V segment lost 3 bases and the J segment 5 bases; nucleotides outside the gene matches: 7. CDR3 coding DNA: TGTGCCAGCTCACCTATAGCGGGAGCTCGGGAGACCCAGTACTTC. It is translated as CASSPIAGARETQYF.

The chain is built from TRBV11-3 and TRBJ1-3; D is unclear. The CDR3 is made up of 13 amino acids. V lost 0 bases and J lost 4, with 4 bases in between. Germline CDR1 is SGHNT and CDR2 is YENEEA. CDR3 bases: TGTGCCAGCAGCTTAGATTGGGGAAACACCATATATTTT. Translating gives CASSLDWGNTIYF.

CDR3 protein: CASSFFSTDTQYF. DNA of the CDR3: TGCGCCAGCAGCTTCTTCAGTACAGATACGCAGTATTTT. The chain couples TRBV5-1 to TRBJ2-3; D ambiguous. Trimming removed 2 bases from V and 3 bases from J, with 7 bases in between. CDR1 and CDR2 (germline): SGHRS, YFSETQ. This CDR3 region has 13 residues.

This clone was recorded only once. V gene TRBV13 combines with J gene TRBJ2-5; TRBD2 matches at 13 bases. The trim removed 4 bases at V and 4 bases at J, leaving 15 bases unmatched. The CDR3 extends over 19 amino acids. Germline values: CDR1 PRHDT, CDR2 FYEKMQ (reference sequence). The CDR3 region is CASSSSLRTSGSPRETQYF. CDR3 nucleotides: TGTGCCAGCAGCTCATCCTTGAGGACTAGCGGGAGTCCCAGAGAGACCCAGTACTTC.

In this sample, this clone turned up once. The genes are TRBV7-2 and TRBJ1-5, with D perhaps TRBD1 (6 bases). The CDR3 loop spans 15 amino acids. Germline values: CDR1 SGHTA, CDR2 FQGNSA. Trimming removed 1 base at V and 4 bases at J, with 11 bases between. CDR3 DNA sequence: TGTGCCAGCAGCTTAGGGGGGGCTGGGAATCAGCCCCAGCATTTT. Translated, it gives CASSLGGAGNQPQHF.

The chain is built from TRBV7-2 and TRBJ1-4; no reliable D call. Trimming removed 2 bases from V and 0 bases from J, with 4 bases in between. The CDR3 length is 14 residues. Germline values: CDR1 SGHTA, CDR2 FQGNSA. The CDR3 region has the DNA TGTGCCAGCAGCTTATCAGCAACTAATGAAAAACTGTTTTTT. This encodes CASSLSATNEKLFF. The variable domain in full, with the rest retrieved from reference TRBV7-2 and TRBJ1-4, is GAGVSQSPSNKVTEKGKDVELRCDPISGHTALYWYRQSLGQGLEFLIYFQGNSAPDKSGLPSDRFSAERTGGSVSTLTIQRTQQEDSAVYLCASSLSATNEKLFFGSGTQLSVL.

The chain carries TRBV11-2 and TRBJ2-3, with D possibly TRBD2 on 6 matching bases. The germline V gene has CDR1 SGHAT and CDR2 FQNNGV. The CDR3 consists of 16 residues. V was shortened by 0 bases and J by 1 base, with 11 bases between the two germline ends. The CDR3 region is CASSLDWRGRTDTQYF. The CDR3 DNA is TGTGCCAGCAGCTTAGATTGGAGGGGACGCACAGATACGCAGTATTTT.

The J gene is TRBJ2-7, the V gene TRBV28; possibly TRBD1 or TRBD2 for D (5 bases each). The germline V gene encodes CDR1 MDHEN and CDR2 SYDVKM. The CDR3 consists of 14 residues. V lost 1 base, J lost 4 bases, and 11 bases lay in between. The CDR3 loop reads CASSLSGLGYEQYF. The CDR3 DNA follows: TGTGCCAGCAGTTTATCGGGGCTGGGGTACGAGCAGTACTTC.

V and J are TRBV7-5 and TRBJ2-3; the D call TRBD2 from the table was never checked on the DNA. TRBV7-5 represents a pseudogene. This CDR3 comprises 16 residues. As DNA, the CDR3 is TGTGCCAGAAGCTGCGCGGGGGGATGGGGCACAGATACGCAGTATTTT. This translates into CARSCAGGWGTDTQYF.

J is TRBJ1-4 and V is TRBV14; D remains unclear. This CDR3 spans 15 amino acids. Germline lookup yields CDR1 SGHDN and CDR2 FVKESK. V dropped 0 bases and J dropped 3 bases, with 8 bases sitting between them. Here the CDR3 DNA reads TGTGCCAGCAGCCAAGATCCGGGATCTAATGAAAAACTGTTTTTT. This sequence encodes CASSQDPGSNEKLFF.

The chain uses TRBV19 and TRBJ2-1; 8 positions agree with TRBD1. This CDR3 contains 15 residues. The germline CDR1 and CDR2 sequences are LNHDA and SQIVND (reference sequence). The junction had 12 bases not matched to a gene; V was cut back by 7 bases and J by 7 bases. The CDR3 DNA is TGTGCCAGTACCGGCGACAGGGGTGCGTGGAATGAGCAGTTCTTC. It specifies CASTGDRGAWNEQFF.

V and J are TRBV11-2 and TRBJ2-5; 10 nucleotides agree with TRBD2. The germline V gene encodes CDR1 SGHAT and CDR2 FQNNGV. The CDR3 runs to 15 residues. The trim removed 4 bases at V and 2 bases at J, leaving 4 bases unmatched. CDR3 in amino acids: CASSSTLAGQETQYF. CDR3 DNA sequence: TGTGCCAGCAGCTCTACACTAGCGGGACAAGAGACCCAGTACTTC.

This clone appeared a few times. This chain links TRBV6-1 with TRBJ2-5; possible D gene TRBD1, 6 bases. V shed 3 bases and J shed 3 bases, with 14 bases lying between them. The germline gives CDR1 MNHNS, CDR2 SASEGT. The CDR3 consists of 15 residues. Here the CDR3 reads CASSEVGARKETQYF. The CDR3 nucleotides read TGTGCCAGCAGTGAGGTGGGGGCCAGAAAAGAGACCCAGTACTTC.

The V call is TRBV11-2, the J call TRBJ1-2; 7 bases align to TRBD1. In germline, CDR1 is SGHAT, CDR2 FQNNGV. The V segment lost 4 bases and the J segment 0 bases; nucleotides outside the gene matches: 8. The CDR3 has 16 amino acids. The CDR3 sequence: CASSSIRGNANYGYTF. The CDR3 DNA follows: TGTGCCAGCAGCTCTATCAGGGGGAACGCTAACTATGGCTACACCTTC.

This chain uses TRBV28 with TRBJ1-3; the D is unclear. V was cut by 5 bases and J by 0 bases, with 8 bases left in between. The CDR3 has 14 amino acids. Germline V CDR1 and CDR2: MDHEN, SYDVKM. CDR3 coding DNA: TGTGCCAGCAGTCAGCCGAGCTCTGGAAACACCATATATTTT. It specifies CASSQPSSGNTIYF.

The V call is TRBV7-9, the J call TRBJ2-7; a possible D gene is TRBD1 (5 bases). CDR3 size: 13 residues. Trimming removed 5 bases at V and 2 bases at J, with 10 bases between. The germline V gene has CDR1 SEHNR and CDR2 FQNEAQ (reference sequence). The CDR3 sequence: CASSKGFTYEQYF. The CDR3 DNA reads TGTGCCAGCAGCAAGGGGTTCACCTACGAGCAGTACTTC. The whole variable domain, remainder taken from reference TRBV7-9 and TRBJ2-7, is DTGVSQNPRHKITKRGQNVTFRCDPISEHNRLYWYRQTLGQGPEFLTYFQNEAQLEKSRLLSDRFSAERPKGSFSTLEIQRTEQGDSAMYLCASSKGFTYEQYFGPGTRLTVT.

This chain connects TRBV2 to TRBJ1-6; D not resolved. V lost 8 bases and J lost 9, with 14 bases in between. Germline assignment: CDR1 SNHLY and CDR2 FYNNEI. The CDR3 is made up of 13 amino acids. CDR3 region: CASAQSDSSPLHF. The CDR3 nucleotides read TGTGCCAGCGCCCAGTCCGATAGTTCACCCCTCCACTTT.

This clone is large. The sample carries other DNA sequences with the same CDR3. The chain carries TRBV4-1 and TRBJ2-7; tentatively, D is TRBD1 (6 bases). Deletions cut 2 bases from V and 3 bases from J, with 14 bases between. The germline gives CDR1 MGHRA, CDR2 YSYEKL. This CDR3 contains 15 residues. CDR3: CASSQSRGFSYEQYF. Written as DNA, the CDR3 is TGCGCCAGCAGCCAATCCAGGGGCTTTAGCTACGAGCAGTACTTC.

The V call is TRBV11-3, the J call TRBJ2-1; TRBD2 agrees at 9 bases. The CDR3 extends over 17 amino acids. V was pared by 3 bases and J by 8 bases, with 14 bases of the junction left unmatched. Germline CDR1 reads SGHNT; CDR2 reads YENEEA. Written as DNA, the CDR3 is TGTGCCAGCAGCTTGGGGAGGGGTGTAGCGGGAGTCGATGAGCAGTTCTTC. Its translation: CASSLGRGVAGVDEQFF.

This clone appeared a single time. The J gene is TRBJ1-2, the V gene TRBV6-5, with D tentatively TRBD1 (6 bases). This CDR3 comprises 13 residues. Trimming stripped 6 bases from V and 7 bases from J, with 15 bases between. Looked up from germline, CDR1 is MNHEY and CDR2 is SVGAGI. CDR3 amino acids: CASSYEGGGGYTF. CDR3 nucleotides: TGTGCCAGCAGCTACGAGGGGGGCGGTGGCTACACCTTC.

This chain connects TRBV2 to TRBJ2-3, with TRBD2 matching 10 bases. The CDR3 is 16 residues long. Germline V gene data show CDR1 as SNHLY and CDR2 as FYNNEI. Trimming took 10 bases from V and 0 from J; bases not matched to a gene: 10. This chain's CDR3 is CATRRTSGSSTDTQYF. CDR3 bases: TGTGCCACCAGACGGACTAGCGGATCTAGCACAGATACGCAGTATTTT.

The rearrangement joins TRBV9 to TRBJ2-5; D is unresolved. The CDR3 spans 13 residues. Germline-derived CDR1 and CDR2 are SGDLS and YYNGEE. Trimming stripped 0 bases from V and 5 bases from J, with 8 bases between. The chain's CDR3 is CASSVVPGETQYF. CDR3 nucleotide sequence: TGTGCCAGCAGCGTAGTCCCGGGCGAGACCCAGTACTTC. Using reference TRBV9 and TRBJ2-5 for the parts outside the CDR3, the full variable domain is DSGVTQTPKHLITATGQRVTLRCSPRSGDLSVYWYQQSLDQGLQFLIQYYNGEERAKGNILERFSAQQFPDLHSELNLSSLELGDSALYFCASSVVPGETQYFGPGTRLLVL.

The chain recombines TRBV30 with TRBJ1-6; no definite D call. V dropped 2 bases and J dropped 5 bases, with 19 bases sitting between them. From germline, CDR1 is GTSNPN and CDR2 SVGIG (reference sequence). This CDR3 is built from 17 residues. The CDR3 loop reads CAWSLTGVQRHNSPLHF. Written as DNA, the CDR3 is TGTGCCTGGAGTCTAACCGGGGTTCAGCGGCATAATTCACCCCTCCACTTT.

The CDR3 here is CASSFLGVETQYF. CDR3 coding DNA: TGTGCCAGCAGTTTTCTCGGAGTGGAGACCCAGTACTTC. The rearrangement links TRBV27 to TRBJ2-5; D unclear. The CDR3 loop spans 13 amino acids. The germline V gene encodes CDR1 MNHEY and CDR2 SMNVEV (reference sequence). Deletions cut 3 bases from V and 5 bases from J, with 10 bases between.

V and J are TRBV19 and TRBJ1-4; TRBD1 agrees at 9 bases. Germline V CDR1 and CDR2: LNHDA, SQIVND (reference sequence). After removal of 5 bases from V and 7 bases from J, the junction contained 11 bases not matched to a gene. The CDR3 is made up of 16 amino acids. CDR3 region: CASSRERDREAEKLFF. In DNA form, the CDR3 reads TGTGCCAGTAGTCGGGAACGGGACAGGGAAGCTGAAAAACTGTTTTTT.

The chain combines TRBV7-3 with TRBJ2-1; tentatively, D is TRBD1 or TRBD2 (5 bases each). CDR3 size: 15 residues. The germline CDR1 and CDR2 sequences are SGHTA and FQGTGA. The V end lost 5 bases, the J end lost 7 bases, and 18 bases lay between the germline ends. The CDR3 sequence is CASSEGAAGWNEQFF. In DNA, the CDR3 is TGTGCCAGCAGCGAGGGTGCCGCAGGGTGGAATGAGCAGTTCTTC.